This T cell receptor (beta chain) was recovered during a study of blood T cell repertoires in COVID-19. On the study more broadly: COVID-19 samples, acute and convalescent, were from the United States, Italy and Spain.

Original processing notes: Estimated nucleated cell counts came from reference gene primer amplification. Only in-frame clones appear in the TCRdb table, and some are missing; sequencing was by immunoSEQ multiplex PCR. That table supplies the V and J calls and clone size; D and trimming were determined from the DNA. Among approximately 130,000 clones listed, 75% to 90% were seen once. Across about 22 US areas, participants ranged in age from 18 to 89 years. Participant reports of clinical history set cohort assignment. V was cut by 1 base and J by 3 bases, with 10 bases left in between. Germline values: CDR1 SEHNR, CDR2 FQNEAQ (reference sequence). The CDR3 sequence is 15 residues long.

This rearrangement joins TRBV7-9 to TRBJ2-1; TRBD2 might be the D (6 bases). The receptor's source is a woman aged 45-65 years who had recovered from COVID-19. Sequencing used PBMCs or T cells enriched from blood (not recorded which). CDR3 sequence (DNA): TGTGCCAGCAGCTTAGGGGACTTCCTCTACAATGAGCAGTTCTTC. Protein: CASSLGDFLYNEQFF.